Reported below is one T cell receptor beta chain. Its cognate antigen is unknown. This record belongs to a study of shared clonotypes between healthy human individuals. Study-level findings and limits: Memory subsets had estimated richness that was generally smaller than that of naive subsets.

J was trimmed by 1 base and V by 3 bases; bases with no gene match: 7. The CDR3 length is 16 residues. The germline CDR1 and CDR2 sequences are SEHNR and FQNEAQ (reference sequence). The method was immunoSEQ multiplex PCR; TCRdb's version includes in-frame clones alone and lacks a portion of them. The sample has fewer than 1.6 million clones; 98% are singletons. The sequence was obtained from a man under 40 in good health. V is TRBV7-9 and J is TRBJ2-3; TRBD2 aligns across 7 bases. The sample was naive CD4+ T cells sorted from blood. The subset is: CD45RA+ positively selected. The CDR3 is CASSFSRGRGTDTQYF. In DNA, the CDR3 is TGTGCCAGCAGCTTTTCTCGCGGGAGAGGCACAGATACGCAGTATTTT.